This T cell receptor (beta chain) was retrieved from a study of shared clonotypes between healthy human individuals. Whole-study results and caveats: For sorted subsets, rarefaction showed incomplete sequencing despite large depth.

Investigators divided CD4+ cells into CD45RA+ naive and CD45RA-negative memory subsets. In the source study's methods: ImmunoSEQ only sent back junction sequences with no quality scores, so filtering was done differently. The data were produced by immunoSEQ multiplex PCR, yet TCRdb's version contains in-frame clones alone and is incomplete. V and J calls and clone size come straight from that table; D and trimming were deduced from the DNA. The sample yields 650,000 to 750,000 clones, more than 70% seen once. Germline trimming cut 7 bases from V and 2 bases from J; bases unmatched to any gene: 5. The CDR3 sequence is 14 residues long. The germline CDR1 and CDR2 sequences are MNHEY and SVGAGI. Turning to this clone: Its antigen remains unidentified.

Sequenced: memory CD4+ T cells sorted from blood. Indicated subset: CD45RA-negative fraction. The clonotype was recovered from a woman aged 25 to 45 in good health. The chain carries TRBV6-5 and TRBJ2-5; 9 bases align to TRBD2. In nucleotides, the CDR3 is TGTGCCAGCACCGAAGCGGGAGGTCAAGAGACCCAGTACTTC. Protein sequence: CASTEAGGQETQYF.